The sequence of this T cell receptor (beta chain) was determined in a study of graft-versus-host responses after intestinal transplantation. Study outcomes and limitations: Early post-transplant HvG declines tracked with peak circulating GvH clone levels.

TCRdb's copy holds only in-frame clones and misses some; the assay was immunoSEQ multiplex PCR. The repertoire holds about 15,000 clones, with about 33% as singletons. Responders (roughly 200,000, CFSE-labeled) met roughly 200,000 stimulators that were irradiated and violet-dye-labeled. The CDR3 totals 16 residues. Between the trimmed V and J ends, which lost 5 bases and 10 bases, there was a span of 25 bases. Germline CDR1 reads SGHAT; CDR2 reads FQNNGV. The chain couples TRBV11-2 to TRBJ2-3; tentatively, D is TRBD2 (6 bases). The input for sequencing was alloreactive CD8+ T cells from a mixed lymphocyte reaction culture, taken before intestinal transplant. Documented subset: CFSE-low proliferating T cells sorted from roughly six-day pre-transplant mixed lymphocyte reaction (GvH or HvG direction). This receptor was obtained from a human patient who received an intestinal transplant. In DNA form, the CDR3 reads TGTGCCAGCAGCCCCCCACTAGCAGAGTCAGGTGATGCGCAGTATTTT. Translated, it gives CASSPPLAESGDAQYF.